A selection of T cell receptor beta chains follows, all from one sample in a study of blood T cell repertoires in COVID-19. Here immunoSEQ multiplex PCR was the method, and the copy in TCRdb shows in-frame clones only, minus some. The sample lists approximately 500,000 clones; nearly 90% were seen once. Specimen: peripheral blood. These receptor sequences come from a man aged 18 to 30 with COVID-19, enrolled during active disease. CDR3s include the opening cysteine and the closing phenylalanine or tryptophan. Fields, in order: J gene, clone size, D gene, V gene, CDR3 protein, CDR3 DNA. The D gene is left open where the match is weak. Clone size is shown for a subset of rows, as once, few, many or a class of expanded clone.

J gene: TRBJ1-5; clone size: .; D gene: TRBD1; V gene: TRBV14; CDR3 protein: CASSQGQGYNQPQHF; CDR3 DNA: TGTGCCAGCAGCCAAGGACAGGGTTACAATCAGCCCCAGCATTTT
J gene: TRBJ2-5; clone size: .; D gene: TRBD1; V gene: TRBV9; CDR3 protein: CASSVDRGRETQYF; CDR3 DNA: TGTGCCAGCAGCGTAGACAGGGGAAGAGAGACCCAGTACTTC
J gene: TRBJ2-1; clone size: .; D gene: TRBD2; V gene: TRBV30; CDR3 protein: CAWRPGLAGEQFF; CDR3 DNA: TGTGCCTGGAGACCGGGACTAGCGGGTGAGCAGTTCTTC
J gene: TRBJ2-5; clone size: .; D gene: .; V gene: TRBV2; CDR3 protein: CASRVTGLETQYF; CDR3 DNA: TGTGCCAGCAGAGTCACAGGGTTAGAGACCCAGTACTTC
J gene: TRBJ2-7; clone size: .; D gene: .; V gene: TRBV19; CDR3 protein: CASSRQAGTYEQYF; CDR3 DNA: TGTGCCAGTAGTCGACAAGCCGGAACCTACGAGCAGTACTTC
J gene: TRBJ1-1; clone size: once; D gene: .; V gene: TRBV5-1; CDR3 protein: CASSYARETEAFF; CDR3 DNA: TGCGCCAGCAGCTATGCCAGGGAAACTGAAGCTTTCTTT
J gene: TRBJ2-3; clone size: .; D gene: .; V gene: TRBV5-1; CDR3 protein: CASKESGGLRTDTQYF; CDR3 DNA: TGCGCCAGCAAAGAGTCTGGCGGACTACGCACAGATACGCAGTATTTT
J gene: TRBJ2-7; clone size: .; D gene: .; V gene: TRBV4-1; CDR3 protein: CASSHPGQLYEQYF; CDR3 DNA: TGCGCCAGCAGCCATCCAGGACAGCTCTACGAGCAGTACTTC
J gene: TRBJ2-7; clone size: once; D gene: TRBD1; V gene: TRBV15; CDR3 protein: CATGTGGSYEQYF; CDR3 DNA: TGTGCCACCGGGACAGGGGGCTCCTACGAGCAGTACTTC
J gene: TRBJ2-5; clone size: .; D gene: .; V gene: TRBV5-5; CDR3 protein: CASSFSTRETQYF; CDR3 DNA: TGTGCCAGCAGCTTTTCCACAAGAGAGACCCAGTACTTC
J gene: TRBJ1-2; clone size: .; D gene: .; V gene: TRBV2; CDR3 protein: CASSDSGAISYTF; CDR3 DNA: TGTGCCAGCAGTGACAGCGGGGCCATTAGCTACACCTTC
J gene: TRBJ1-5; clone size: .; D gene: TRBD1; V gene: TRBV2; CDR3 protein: CASEEKPGGSDQPQHF; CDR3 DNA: TGTGCCAGCGAAGAGAAACCAGGGGGCTCTGATCAGCCCCAGCATTTT
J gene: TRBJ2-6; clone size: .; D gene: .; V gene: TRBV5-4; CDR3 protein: CASTSRRDSGANVLTF; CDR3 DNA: TGTGCCAGCACCTCAAGACGGGACTCTGGGGCCAACGTCCTGACTTTC
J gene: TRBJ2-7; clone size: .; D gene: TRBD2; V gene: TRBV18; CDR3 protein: CASSPLREGEQYF; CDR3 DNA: TGTGCCAGCTCACCATTGCGGGAGGGCGAGCAGTACTTC
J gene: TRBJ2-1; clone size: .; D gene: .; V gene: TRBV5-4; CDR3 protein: CASTGGTEEQFF; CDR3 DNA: TGTGCCAGCACCGGGGGAACGGAGGAGCAGTTCTTC
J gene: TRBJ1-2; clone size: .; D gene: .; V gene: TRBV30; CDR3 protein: CAWSPPSGIYGYTF; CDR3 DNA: TGTGCCTGGAGTCCACCCTCCGGGATCTATGGCTACACCTTC
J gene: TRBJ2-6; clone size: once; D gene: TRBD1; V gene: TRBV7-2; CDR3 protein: CASSAGTVVSGANVLTF; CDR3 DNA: TGTGCCAGCAGCGCCGGGACAGTAGTCTCTGGGGCCAACGTCCTGACTTTC
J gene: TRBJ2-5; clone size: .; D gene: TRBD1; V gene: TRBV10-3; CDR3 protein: CAISEGGTGIVETQYF; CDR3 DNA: TGTGCCATCAGTGAGGGGGGGACAGGGATTGTGGAGACCCAGTACTTC
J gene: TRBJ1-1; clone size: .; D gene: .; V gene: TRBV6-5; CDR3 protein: CASSYTTWGAEAFF; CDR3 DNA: TGTGCCAGCAGTTACACAACCTGGGGGGCTGAAGCTTTCTTT
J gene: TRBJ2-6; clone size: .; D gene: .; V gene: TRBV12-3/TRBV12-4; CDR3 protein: CASSRGANVLTF; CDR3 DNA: TGTGCCAGCAGTCGTGGGGCCAACGTCCTGACTTTC
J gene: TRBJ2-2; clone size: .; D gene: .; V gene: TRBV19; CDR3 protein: CASKLSGGELFF; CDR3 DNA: TGTGCCAGTAAACTTTCCGGCGGGGAGCTGTTTTTT
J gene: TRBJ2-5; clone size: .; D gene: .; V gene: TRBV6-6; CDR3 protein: CASSYGGQTQYF; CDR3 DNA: TGTGCCAGCAGTTACGGGGGCCAGACCCAGTACTTC
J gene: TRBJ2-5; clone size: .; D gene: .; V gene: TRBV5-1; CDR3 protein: CASSSTGVETQYF; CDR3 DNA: TGCGCCAGCAGCTCCACGGGAGTAGAGACCCAGTACTTC
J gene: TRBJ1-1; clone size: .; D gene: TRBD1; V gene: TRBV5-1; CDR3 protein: CASSLGTGTGGVITEAFF; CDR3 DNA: TGCGCCAGCAGCTTGGGGACCGGGACAGGGGGCGTTATCACTGAAGCTTTCTTT
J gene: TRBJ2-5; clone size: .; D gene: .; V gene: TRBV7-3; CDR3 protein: CASSSPQGAGGSETQYF; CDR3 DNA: TGTGCCAGCAGCTCCCCCCAGGGGGCGGGAGGGTCGGAGACCCAGTACTTC
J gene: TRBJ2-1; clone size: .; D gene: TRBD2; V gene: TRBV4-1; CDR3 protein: CASSQEGLAGTYNEQFF; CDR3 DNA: TGCGCCAGCAGCCAGGAGGGACTAGCGGGAACCTACAATGAGCAGTTCTTC
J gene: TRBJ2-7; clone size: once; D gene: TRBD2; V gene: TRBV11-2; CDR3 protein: CASSSSLAGGPEQYF; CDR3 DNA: TGTGCCAGCAGCTCCTCCCTAGCGGGAGGTCCCGAGCAGTACTTC
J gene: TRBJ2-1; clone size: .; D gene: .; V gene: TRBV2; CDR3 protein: CASSGDIHEQFF; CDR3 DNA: TGTGCCAGCAGTGGGGACATCCATGAGCAGTTCTTC
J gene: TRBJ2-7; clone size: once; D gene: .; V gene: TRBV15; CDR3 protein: CATSRVALGGNSYEQYF; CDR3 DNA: TGTGCCACCAGCAGAGTCGCCCTCGGCGGGAACTCCTACGAGCAGTACTTC
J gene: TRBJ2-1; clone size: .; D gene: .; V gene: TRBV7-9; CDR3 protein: CASSLPGSEQFF; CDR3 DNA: TGTGCCAGCAGCTTACCGGGTTCGGAGCAGTTCTTC
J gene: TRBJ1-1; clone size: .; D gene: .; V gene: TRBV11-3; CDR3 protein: CASSLLGGTEAFF; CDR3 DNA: TGTGCCAGCAGTCTTCTAGGTGGAACTGAAGCTTTCTTT
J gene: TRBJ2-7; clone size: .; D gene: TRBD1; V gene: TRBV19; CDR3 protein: CASSIRQGAYEQYF; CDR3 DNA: TGTGCCAGTAGTATTCGACAGGGGGCCTACGAGCAGTACTTC
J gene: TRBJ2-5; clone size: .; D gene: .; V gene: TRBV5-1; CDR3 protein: CASSDGLLQETQYF; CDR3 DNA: TGCGCCAGCAGCGATGGACTATTGCAAGAGACCCAGTACTTC
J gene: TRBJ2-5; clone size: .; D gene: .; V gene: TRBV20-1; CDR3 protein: CSATGEETQYF; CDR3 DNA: TGCAGTGCTACAGGGGAAGAGACCCAGTACTTC
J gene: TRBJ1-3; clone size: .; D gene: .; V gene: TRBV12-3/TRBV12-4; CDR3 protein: CASTRVGGTIYF; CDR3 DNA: TGTGCCAGCACGAGGGTCGGAGGCACCATATATTTT
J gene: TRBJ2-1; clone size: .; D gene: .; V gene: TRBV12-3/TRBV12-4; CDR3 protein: CASSPGLPDEQFF; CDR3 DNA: TGTGCCAGCAGCCCTGGACTGCCAGATGAGCAGTTCTTC
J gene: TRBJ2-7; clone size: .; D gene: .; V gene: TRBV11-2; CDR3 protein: CASSRPGFRSYEQYF; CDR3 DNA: TGTGCCAGCAGCCGTCCGGGTTTTCGCTCCTACGAGCAGTACTTC
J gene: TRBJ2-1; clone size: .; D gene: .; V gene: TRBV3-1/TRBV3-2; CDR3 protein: CASSQDAGRGAYNEQFF; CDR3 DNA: TGTGCCAGCAGCCAAGATGCCGGCAGGGGGGCCTACAATGAGCAGTTCTTC
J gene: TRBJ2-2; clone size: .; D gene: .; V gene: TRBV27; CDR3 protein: CASSFHGRGHTGELFF; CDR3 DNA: TGTGCCAGCAGTTTTCACGGGCGGGGCCACACCGGGGAGCTGTTTTTT
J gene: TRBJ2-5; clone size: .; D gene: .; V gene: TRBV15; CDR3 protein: CATSREQTRETQYF; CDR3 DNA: TGTGCCACCAGCAGAGAACAGACCAGAGAGACCCAGTACTTC
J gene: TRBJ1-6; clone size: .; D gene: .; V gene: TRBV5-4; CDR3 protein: CASSPPRTDSNSPLHF; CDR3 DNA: TGTGCCAGCAGCCCCCCTAGGACAGACTCAAATTCACCCCTCCACTTT
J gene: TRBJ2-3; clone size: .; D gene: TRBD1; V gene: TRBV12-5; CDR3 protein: CASGLVMDQQGLRTDTQYF; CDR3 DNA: TGTGCTAGTGGTTTGGTAATGGACCAACAGGGGTTAAGGACAGATACGCAGTATTTT
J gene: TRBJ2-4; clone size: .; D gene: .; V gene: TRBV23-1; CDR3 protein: CASSQWTGSAKNIQYF; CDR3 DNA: TGCGCCAGCAGTCAATGGACGGGGTCCGCCAAAAACATTCAGTACTTC
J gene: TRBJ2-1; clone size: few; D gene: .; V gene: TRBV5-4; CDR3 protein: CASSNTGVQQFF; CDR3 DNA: TGTGCCAGCAGCAACACGGGGGTCCAGCAGTTCTTC
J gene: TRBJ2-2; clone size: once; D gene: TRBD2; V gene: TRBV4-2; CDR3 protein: CASSQSGVGLAGGPGELFF; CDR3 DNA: TGTGCCAGCAGCCAATCCGGGGTAGGACTAGCGGGGGGGCCCGGGGAGCTGTTTTTT